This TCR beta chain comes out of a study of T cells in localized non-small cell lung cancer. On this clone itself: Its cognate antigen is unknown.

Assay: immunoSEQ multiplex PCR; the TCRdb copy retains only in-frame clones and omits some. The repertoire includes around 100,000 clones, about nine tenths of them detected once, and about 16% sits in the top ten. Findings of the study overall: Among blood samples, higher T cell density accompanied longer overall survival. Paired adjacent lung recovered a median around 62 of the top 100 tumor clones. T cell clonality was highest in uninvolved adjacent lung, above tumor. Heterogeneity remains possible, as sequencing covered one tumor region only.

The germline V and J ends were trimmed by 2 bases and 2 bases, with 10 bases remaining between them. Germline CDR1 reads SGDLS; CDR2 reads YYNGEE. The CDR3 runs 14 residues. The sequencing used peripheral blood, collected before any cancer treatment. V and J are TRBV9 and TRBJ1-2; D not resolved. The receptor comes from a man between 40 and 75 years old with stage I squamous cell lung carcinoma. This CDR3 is CASSVGGENYGYTF. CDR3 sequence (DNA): TGTGCCAGCAGCGTGGGAGGCGAGAACTATGGCTACACCTTC.